This entry is about one TCR beta chain. The CDR3 loop spans 14 amino acids. V was trimmed by 1 base and J by 4 bases, leaving 11 bases between them. Germline V gene data show CDR1 as SGHAT and CDR2 as FQNNGV. Generated by immunoSEQ multiplex PCR, the TCRdb table keeps only in-frame clones and is missing some. The top ten clones hold roughly 0.8% of a sample with a few hundred thousand clones, roughly 87% of them seen once. The data derive from a study of blood T cell repertoires in COVID-19. This chain joins TRBV11-2 and TRBJ2-7; D gene ambiguous. The sequence was collected from a woman between 25 and 40 years old with acute or convalescent COVID-19. Sequencing used peripheral blood. The CDR3, as DNA: TGTGCCAGCAGCTTAGGCGGCCCCGGGTACGAGCAGTACTTC. Protein: CASSLGGPGYEQYF.